These T cell receptor beta chains were read from a single sample in a study of T cell changes during pregnancy in multiple sclerosis. Libraries were prepared by immunoSEQ multiplex PCR; TCRdb keeps only in-frame clonotypes and omits some of them. Of some 70,000 clones in the sample, more than 80% were seen once. The specimen comprised peripheral blood, sampled in the second trimester of pregnancy. These TCRs come from a female donor with multiple sclerosis, enrolled in a pregnancy study. Both conserved end residues are part of each CDR3. The D gene is left open where the match is weak. Clone size is stated in some rows and not others, as once, few, many or a class when expanded.

TRBD2 | TRBJ2-5 | . | TRBV4-3 | CASSQDFYGGLGETQYF
TRBD1 | TRBJ1-1 | . | TRBV6-1 | CASSAGQVNTEAFF
. | TRBJ2-7 | . | TRBV30 | CAWSGGSSYEQYF
. | TRBJ2-6 | . | TRBV30 | CAWSVLAGANVLTF
. | TRBJ1-2 | . | TRBV5-6 | CASSLGQAPYGYTF
. | TRBJ1-2 | . | TRBV19 | CASSTIGAGATRSDGYTF
. | TRBJ1-6 | once | TRBV7-3 | CASSLNSFNSPLHF
. | TRBJ2-3 | . | TRBV7-3 | CASSPSAGGPTDTQYF
TRBD1 | TRBJ1-4 | . | TRBV5-1 | CASSSSRGRVEKLFF
TRBD2 | TRBJ2-1 | . | TRBV6-4 | CASSIETSGGLGEQFF
. | TRBJ2-5 | many | TRBV29-1 | CSALDTGGQETQYF
TRBD1 | TRBJ2-7 | . | TRBV7-9 | CASSLGGQGHYEQYF
. | TRBJ2-7 | . | TRBV18 | CASSPRATGGSYEQYF
. | TRBJ2-7 | . | TRBV6-5 | CASSRFERYEQYF
TRBD1 | TRBJ1-1 | . | TRBV14 | CASSPRTGAGTEAFF
. | TRBJ1-4 | . | TRBV7-9 | CASSPLVGVVNEKLFF
TRBD1 | TRBJ1-1 | . | TRBV6-5 | CASSAGQGNTEAFF
. | TRBJ2-3 | . | TRBV7-9 | CASSSYGGGQSTDTQYF